The sequence of this T cell receptor (beta chain) was determined in a study of somatic mutations in cytotoxic T cells in rheumatoid arthritis. As for the study in general: Selected populations of V beta antibody-stained T cells underwent flow sorting at nearly 100% purity; these encompassed V beta1+ cells subjected to TCRB sequencing.

V lost 9 bases to trimming and J lost 1 base, with 17 bases between them. Germline values: CDR1 LNHDA, CDR2 SQIVND (reference sequence). This CDR3 spans 15 amino acids. Study-wide findings and caveats: Reported slight underrepresentation of TRBV07 in rheumatoid arthritis patients was not subjected to multiple-comparison adjustment.

A word on this clone: Its antigen remains unidentified.

Original processing methods: Patient-derived CD8+ clones with a size above 1% showed rare matches to published virus-specific TCRB sequences. Repertoires were generated with immunoSEQ multiplex PCR, while TCRdb's copy carries only in-frame clones and drops some. Clone size and V and J calls were adopted from that table, with D and trimming inferred from the DNA. The top ten clones hold 12% of a sample with around 16,000 clones, 77% of them seen once. This clonotype was sampled from an adult with rheumatoid arthritis. The specimen sequenced was CD8+ T cells sorted from blood. The V and J genes are TRBV19 and TRBJ2-3; D might be TRBD2 (5 bases). This CDR3 reads CASSTSSRGTDTQYF. Written as DNA, the CDR3 is TGTGCCAGCTCGACATCCTCGCGGGGCACAGATACGCAGTATTTT.